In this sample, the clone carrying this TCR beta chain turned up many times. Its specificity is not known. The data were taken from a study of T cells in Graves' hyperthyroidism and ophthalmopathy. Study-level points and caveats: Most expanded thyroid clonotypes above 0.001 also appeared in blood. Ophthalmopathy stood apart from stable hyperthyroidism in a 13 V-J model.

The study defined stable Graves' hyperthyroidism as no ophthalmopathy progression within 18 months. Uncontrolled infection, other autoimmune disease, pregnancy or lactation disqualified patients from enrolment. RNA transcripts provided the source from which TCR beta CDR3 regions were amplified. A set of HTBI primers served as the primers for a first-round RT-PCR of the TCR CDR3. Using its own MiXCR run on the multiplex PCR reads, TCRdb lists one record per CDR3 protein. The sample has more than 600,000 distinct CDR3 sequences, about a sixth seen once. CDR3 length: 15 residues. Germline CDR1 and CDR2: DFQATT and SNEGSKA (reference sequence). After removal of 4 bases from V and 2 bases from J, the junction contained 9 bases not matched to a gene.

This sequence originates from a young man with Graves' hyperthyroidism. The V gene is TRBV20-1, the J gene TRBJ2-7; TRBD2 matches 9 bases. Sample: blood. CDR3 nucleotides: TGCAGTGCTACCTCGACTAGCGGAGGGCCCTACGAGCAGTACTTC. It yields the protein CSATSTSGGPYEQYF.